Each of the 9 T cell receptor beta chains below was sequenced from the same sample in a study of a mutant IDH1 vaccine in newly diagnosed glioma. The method was immunoSEQ multiplex PCR; TCRdb's version includes in-frame clones alone and lacks a portion of them. There are 43,000 or so clones in the sample; approximately 84% occur only once, and 2.4% lies in the top ten. Their specific antigens are unknown. Indicated time point: week 23, last vaccination. Vaccinated patients received 300 ug of mutant IDH1 20-mer peptide per dose, with topical imiquimod. The sample was PBMCs, taken from a glioma patient whose treatment included an IDH1 peptide vaccine. The source is a woman under 30 with glioma. Some clones in this sample may be carry-over from other donors' samples.

V and J are TRBV7-9 and TRBJ1-1; 7 bases match TRBD1. J lost 5 bases, V lost 10 bases, and 4 bases had no gene match. Germline V lookup: CDR1 SEHNR, CDR2 FQNEAQ (reference sequence). The length of the CDR3 is 11 residues. CDR3 in amino acids: CATRGMTEAFF. CDR3 nucleotide sequence: TGTGCCACCAGGGGGATGACTGAAGCTTTCTTT.

This clone was observed once. The CDR3 here is CAWSVRLAGFKDTQYF. In DNA, the CDR3 is TGTGCCTGGAGTGTTCGACTAGCGGGGTTCAAAGATACGCAGTATTTT. The rearrangement links TRBV30 to TRBJ2-3; 11 bases are a match to TRBD2. Trimming took 0 bases from V and 5 from J; bases not matched to a gene: 7. The CDR3 consists of 16 residues. From germline, CDR1 is GTSNPN and CDR2 SVGIG (reference sequence).

This clone was seen once. The genes are TRBV18 and TRBJ2-7, with D hard to call. The germline V gene has CDR1 KGHSH and CDR2 LQKENI. The CDR3 is made up of 11 amino acids. The ends were cut back, 4 bases at V and 3 bases at J, with 4 bases in the middle. CDR3 in amino acids: CASSRDYEQYF. The DNA of the CDR3 is TGTGCCAGCTCACGGGACTACGAGCAGTACTTC.

J is TRBJ1-4 and V is TRBV7-2; 8 bases align to TRBD1. This CDR3 has 14 residues. From germline, CDR1 is SGHTA and CDR2 FQGNSA. V was clipped by 5 bases and J by 6 bases; unmatched bases: 5. CDR3 sequence reads: CASSPQGGDEKLFF. In nucleotides, the CDR3 is TGTGCCAGCAGCCCACAGGGGGGGGATGAAAAACTGTTTTTT.

This clone was counted only a few times. The rearrangement joins TRBV6-5 to TRBJ2-2; D unresolved. CDR3 length equals 12 residues. Trimming stripped 1 base from V and 6 bases from J, with 3 bases between. Germline-derived CDR1 and CDR2 are MNHEY and SVGAGI. CDR3 nucleotides: TGTGCCAGCAGTTACTTGTCCGGGGAGCTGTTTTTT. Translation gives CASSYLSGELFF.

The J gene is TRBJ2-7, the V gene TRBV7-8; TRBD2 matches 12 bases. V shed 5 bases and J 2 bases; nucleotides not matched to a gene: 4. The CDR3 length is 15 residues. CDR1 SGHVS and CDR2 FQNEAQ come from the germline V gene. CDR3 loop: CASSLTSGGTYEQYF. In nucleotides, the CDR3 is TGTGCCAGCAGCCTGACTAGCGGGGGCACCTACGAGCAGTACTTC.

The chain has TRBV7-2 and TRBJ2-5; 14 bases are a match to TRBD2. CDR3 length: 17 amino acids. The V gene end was trimmed by 5 bases and the J gene end by 7 bases; junction bases not matched to a gene: 12. Looked up from germline, CDR1 is SGHTA and CDR2 is FQGNSA. The CDR3 sequence: CASSQGLAGGLTRTQYF. CDR3 DNA: TGTGCCAGCAGCCAAGGACTAGCGGGGGGCCTCACCAGGACCCAGTACTTC.

The chain recombines TRBV11-3 with TRBJ1-2, with 7 bases lining up with TRBD1. The germline V gene encodes CDR1 SGHNT and CDR2 YENEEA. CDR3 size: 14 residues. The J segment lost 7 bases and the V segment lost 5 bases, leaving 10 bases of the junction unmatched. The CDR3 DNA sequence: TGTGCCAGCAGCCTCGGGACAGCGGGCCGTGGCTACACCTTC. Translation gives CASSLGTAGRGYTF.

This chain joins TRBV11-2 and TRBJ2-7; TRBD2 is a possible D gene (5 bases). V was pared by 5 bases and J by 6 bases, with 20 bases between. Germline V gene sequence: CDR1 SGHAT, CDR2 FQNNGV. The CDR3 has 15 amino acids. CDR3 region: CASSPQRSRGGEQYF. CDR3 bases: TGTGCCAGCAGCCCGCAGCGGTCACGAGGTGGCGAGCAGTACTTC.